The 13 T cell receptor beta chains presented below share a single source sample, sequenced in a study of a mutant IDH1 vaccine in newly diagnosed glioma. Time point denoted: week 23, last vaccination. Vaccine doses each comprised 300 ug of mutant IDH1 20-mer peptide, with topical imiquimod. This table comes from immunoSEQ multiplex PCR, and its TCRdb copy is limited to in-frame clones, with some not included. The sample holds approximately 57,000 clones, about 81% seen once. Their cognate antigens are unknown. Sequencing was performed on PBMCs, taken from a glioma patient whose treatment included an IDH1 peptide vaccine. Every receptor here comes from a woman aged 40-49 years with glioma. Some clones in this sample may be carry-over from other donors' samples.

The genes are TRBV5-1 and TRBJ2-7; TRBD2 aligns across 11 bases. J was trimmed by 6 bases and V by 0 bases; bases with no gene match: 11. The germline CDR1 and CDR2 sequences are SGHRS and YFSETQ. The CDR3 runs 17 residues. CDR3 loop: CASSLVIAGGPSAEQYF. CDR3 sequence (DNA): TGCGCCAGCAGCTTGGTAATAGCGGGGGGGCCTTCGGCCGAGCAGTACTTC.

The rearrangement links TRBV7-8 to TRBJ1-6; 8 bases map to TRBD1. The CDR3 consists of 18 residues. V trimming: 0 bases; J trimming: 0 bases; junction bases outside the gene matches: 4. Germline CDR1 SGHVS, CDR2 FQNEAQ. The CDR3 sequence: CASSLAQGVSSYNSPLHF. The CDR3 bases are TGTGCCAGCAGCTTAGCACAGGGGGTGAGCTCCTATAATTCACCCCTCCACTTT.

This chain joins TRBV13 and TRBJ2-5; the D gene is possibly TRBD2 (7 bases). CDR1 and CDR2 from the germline V gene are PRHDT and FYEKMQ (reference sequence). The V end lost 2 bases, the J end lost 5 bases, and 15 bases lay between the germline ends. This CDR3 region has 15 residues. The DNA of the CDR3 is TGTGCCAGCAGCTTAAAGGGGGGGGCCCGGGAGACCCAGTACTTC. Encoded protein: CASSLKGGARETQYF.

The chain carries TRBV5-4 and TRBJ1-2, with 8 nucleotides matching TRBD1. Looked up from germline, CDR1 is SGHNT and CDR2 is YYREEE (reference sequence). V gave up 5 bases and J gave up 8 bases; unmatched junction bases: 11. The length of the CDR3 is 14 residues. This CDR3 is CASSYSGGSGGYTF. The CDR3 DNA reads TGTGCCAGCAGTTACTCAGGGGGCTCGGGCGGCTACACCTTC. Supplemented by reference TRBV5-4 and TRBJ1-2, the full variable domain reads ETGVTQSPTHLIKTRGQQVTLRCSSQSGHNTVSWYQQALGQGPQFIFQYYREEENGRGNFPPRFSGLQFPNYSSELNVNALELDDSALYLCASSYSGGSGGYTFGSGTRLTVV.

With regard to this clone: An end of the junction differs from the germline gene, which may be a read error. The genes are TRBV7-7 and TRBJ2-3; D gene uncertain. Germline CDR1 and CDR2: SSHAT and FNYEAQ (reference sequence). The CDR3 length is 13 residues. CDR3 loop: CASSLALGDTQYF. DNA for the CDR3: TGTGCTAGCAGCTTAGCCCTCGGGGATACGCAGTATTTT.

J is TRBJ1-1 and V is TRBV30, with D maybe TRBD1 (5 bases). Trimming removed 0 bases at V and 4 bases at J, with 15 bases between. CDR1 and CDR2 (germline): GTSNPN, SVGIG (reference sequence). The CDR3 totals 15 residues. The CDR3 DNA reads TGTGCCTGGAGTGTAAGGGGTTGGGGGTCCACTGAAGCTTTCTTT. Amino acids: CAWSVRGWGSTEAFF.

The chain carries TRBV7-2 and TRBJ1-4; D might be TRBD1 (6 bases). From germline, CDR1 is SGHTA and CDR2 FQGNSA. This CDR3 region has 14 residues. The ends were cut back, 0 bases at V and 8 bases at J, with 10 bases in the middle. DNA for the CDR3: TGTGCCAGCAGCTTAGCGCGCAGGGGCGAAAAACTGTTTTTT. Translating it yields CASSLARRGEKLFF.

In the case of this clone: At the DNA level, this CDR3 is encoded by other sequences in the same sample as well. This chain uses TRBV9 with TRBJ1-1, with D possibly TRBD1 on 5 matching bases. This CDR3 has 11 residues. CDR1 and CDR2 (germline): SGDLS, YYNGEE. The V gene lost 4 bases and the J gene lost 5 bases, with 6 bases spanning the gap. The CDR3, as DNA: TGTGCCAGCAGCCCAGGGACTGAAGCTTTCTTT. Translation: CASSPGTEAFF.

This sequence joins TRBV5-4 and TRBJ1-4; TRBD1 matches at 8 bases. V was pared by 5 bases and J by 0 bases, with 3 bases of the junction left unmatched. The CDR3 covers 15 residues. Germline CDR1 and CDR2: SGHNT and YYREEE (reference sequence). CDR3 region: CASSSGGSTNEKLFF. DNA for the CDR3: TGTGCCAGCAGTTCAGGGGGCTCAACTAATGAAAAACTGTTTTTT.

The chain is built from TRBV2 and TRBJ2-5; 13 nucleotides align to TRBD2. The junction had 4 bases not matched to a gene; V was cut back by 4 bases and J by 2 bases. The CDR3 covers 16 residues. CDR1 and CDR2 (germline): SNHLY, FYNNEI. The CDR3: CASSVGTSGDQETQYF. The CDR3 nucleotides are TGTGCCAGCAGTGTTGGGACTAGCGGGGATCAAGAGACCCAGTACTTC. The full variable domain, with the rest looked up from reference TRBV2 and TRBJ2-5, is EPEVTQTPSHQVTQMGQEVILRCVPISNHLYFYWYRQILGQKVEFLVSFYNNEISEKSEIFDDQFSVERPDGSNFTLKIRSTKLEDSAMYFCASSVGTSGDQETQYFGPGTRLLVL.

The table lists this clone with a few counts. The chain has TRBV11-2 and TRBJ2-4, with D possibly TRBD2 on 5 matching bases. Germline V lookup: CDR1 SGHAT, CDR2 FQNNGV. This CDR3 comprises 12 residues. V was trimmed by 5 bases and J by 6 bases, leaving 8 bases between them. The DNA of the CDR3 is TGTGCCAGCAGCGAGAGCGGAAACATTCAGTACTTC. As protein: CASSESGNIQYF.

The chain uses TRBV4-1 and TRBJ2-3; 12 nucleotides match TRBD2. Germline assignment: CDR1 MGHRA and CDR2 YSYEKL. With 3 bases clipped from V and 6 bases from J, the junction kept 4 bases outside the gene matches. CDR3 length: 15 residues. CDR3 residues: CASSQRLAGEDTQYF. The CDR3 nucleotides read TGCGCCAGCAGCCAGCGACTAGCGGGGGAGGATACGCAGTATTTT.

The chain joins TRBV15 to TRBJ1-5; D is undetermined. Germline V gene data show CDR1 as LNHNV and CDR2 as YYDKDF (reference sequence). V was clipped by 0 bases and J by 9 bases, with 12 bases between them. The CDR3 sequence is 14 residues long. CDR3 bases: TGTGCCACCAGCAGAGAGGTCCTCCTGGGGCCCCAGCATTTT. This codes for CATSREVLLGPQHF.